The 7 T cell receptor beta chains below were found in one sample sequenced in a study of beta chain features in type 1 diabetes. Expressed TCRB transcripts were sequenced, since all the RNA that had been isolated was reverse transcribed. The repertoire was sequenced with immunoSEQ multiplex PCR; TCRdb's copy has only in-frame clones and lacks some. The table includes 350,000 to 400,000 clones, about 15% detected once. What was sequenced was naive CD4+ T cells from blood. The receptor set was obtained from a young woman in good health.

This clone was found a few times. The gene calls are TRBV2 and TRBJ1-2; D is unclear. Trimming took 1 base from V and 7 from J, leaving 13 bases between them. Germline assignment: CDR1 SNHLY and CDR2 FYNNEI. The CDR3 sequence is 14 residues long. The CDR3 nucleotides are TGTGCCAGCAGTGAAGAACGGGGTTGGAGTGGCTACACCTTC. Translation: CASSEERGWSGYTF.

The chain employs TRBV13 and TRBJ2-1; possible D gene TRBD2, 6 bases. Trimming pared 4 bases from V and 0 bases from J, leaving 13 bases between. Germline loops: CDR1 PRHDT, CDR2 FYEKMQ (reference sequence). The CDR3 is 16 amino acids. The CDR3 DNA sequence: TGTGCCAGCAGCTATTGGGAGGTCCTCTCCTACAATGAGCAGTTCTTC. Residues: CASSYWEVLSYNEQFF.

This clone was seen a handful of times. The chain has TRBV6-5 and TRBJ2-7; 8 nucleotides agree with TRBD2. Germline CDR1 is MNHEY and CDR2 is SVGAGI. The CDR3 covers 14 residues. V shed 4 bases, J shed 3 bases, and the junction held 5 bases outside the gene matches. CDR3 amino acids: CASSFGLAGYEQYF. CDR3 DNA: TGTGCCAGCAGTTTTGGTCTAGCGGGCTACGAGCAGTACTTC.

There are a few counts of this clone. No DNA is shown, since the ends of the CDR3 on it are uncertain; the CDR3 is the one TCRdb lists. This chain uses TRBV12-2 with TRBJ1-1; the table calls TRBD1, which could not be checked here. TRBV12-2 is described as a pseudogene. The CDR3 numbers 17 amino acids, ends counted. CDR3: CASRLAYHCRQDAEAFF.

The chain is built from TRBV9 and TRBJ2-1, with TRBD2 matching 9 bases. With V trimmed by 0 bases and J by 2 bases, 3 bases remained unmatched. This CDR3 has 16 residues. The V gene's germline CDR1 is SGDLS and CDR2 YYNGEE. CDR3 nucleotides: TGTGCCAGCAGCGTAGGAGGCGGGAGGGCCTACAATGAGCAGTTCTTC. Protein: CASSVGGGRAYNEQFF. Drawing the rest from reference TRBV9 and TRBJ2-1, the complete variable domain is DSGVTQTPKHLITATGQRVTLRCSPRSGDLSVYWYQQSLDQGLQFLIQYYNGEERAKGNILERFSAQQFPDLHSELNLSSLELGDSALYFCASSVGGGRAYNEQFFGPGTRLTVL.

The chain has TRBV2 and TRBJ2-3, with D possibly matching TRBD2 (5 bases). CDR3 length: 14 residues. Between the trimmed V and J ends, which lost 7 bases and 2 bases, there was a span of 13 bases. Germline CDR1 reads SNHLY; CDR2 reads FYNNEI. The DNA of the CDR3 is TGTGCCAGCACCAACAGCGGATACACAGATACGCAGTATTTT. This translates into CASTNSGYTDTQYF. Using reference TRBV2 and TRBJ2-3 for the parts outside the CDR3, the full variable domain is EPEVTQTPSHQVTQMGQEVILRCVPISNHLYFYWYRQILGQKVEFLVSFYNNEISEKSEIFDDQFSVERPDGSNFTLKIRSTKLEDSAMYFCASTNSGYTDTQYFGPGTRLTVL.

V is TRBV27 and J is TRBJ2-1; TRBD2 matches at 12 bases. The germline V gene encodes CDR1 MNHEY and CDR2 SMNVEV (reference sequence). CDR3 size: 16 residues. J lost 14 bases, V lost 5 bases, and 16 bases had no gene match. CDR3: CASSTPGLAGPKGEFF. The CDR3 nucleotides are TGTGCCAGCAGTACACCGGGACTAGCGGGTCCAAAGGGGGAGTTCTTC.